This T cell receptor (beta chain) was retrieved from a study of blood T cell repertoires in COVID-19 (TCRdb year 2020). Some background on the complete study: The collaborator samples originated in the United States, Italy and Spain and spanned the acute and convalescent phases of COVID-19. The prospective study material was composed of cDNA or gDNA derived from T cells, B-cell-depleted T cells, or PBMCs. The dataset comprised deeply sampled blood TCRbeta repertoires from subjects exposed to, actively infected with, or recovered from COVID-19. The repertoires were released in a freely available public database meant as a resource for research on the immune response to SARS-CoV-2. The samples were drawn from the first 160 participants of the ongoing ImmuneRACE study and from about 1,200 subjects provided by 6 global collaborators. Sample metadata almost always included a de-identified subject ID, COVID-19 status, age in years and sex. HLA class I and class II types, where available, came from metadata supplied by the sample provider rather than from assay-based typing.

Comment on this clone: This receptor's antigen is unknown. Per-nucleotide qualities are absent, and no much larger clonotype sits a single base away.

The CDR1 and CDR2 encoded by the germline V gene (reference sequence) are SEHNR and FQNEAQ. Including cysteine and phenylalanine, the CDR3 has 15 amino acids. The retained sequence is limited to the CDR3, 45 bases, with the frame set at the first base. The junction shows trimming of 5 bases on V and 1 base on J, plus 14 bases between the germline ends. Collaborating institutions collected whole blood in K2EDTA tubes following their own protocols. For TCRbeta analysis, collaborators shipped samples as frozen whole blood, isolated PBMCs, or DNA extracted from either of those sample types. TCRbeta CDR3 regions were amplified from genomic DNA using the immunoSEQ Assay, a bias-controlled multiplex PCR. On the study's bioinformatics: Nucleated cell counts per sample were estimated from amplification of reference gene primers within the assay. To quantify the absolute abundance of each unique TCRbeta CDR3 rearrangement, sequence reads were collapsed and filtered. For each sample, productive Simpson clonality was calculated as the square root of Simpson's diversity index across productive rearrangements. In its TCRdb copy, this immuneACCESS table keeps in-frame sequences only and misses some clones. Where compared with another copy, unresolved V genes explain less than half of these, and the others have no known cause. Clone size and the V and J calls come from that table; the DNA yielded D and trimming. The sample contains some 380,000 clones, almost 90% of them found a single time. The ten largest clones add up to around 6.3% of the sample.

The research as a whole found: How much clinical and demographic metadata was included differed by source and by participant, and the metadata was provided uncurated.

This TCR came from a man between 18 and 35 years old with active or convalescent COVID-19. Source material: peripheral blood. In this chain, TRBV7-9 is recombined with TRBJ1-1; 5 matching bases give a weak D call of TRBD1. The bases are TGTGCCAGCAGCATACAGGAAAAAGGGAACACTGAAGCTTTCTTT. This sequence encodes CASSIQEKGNTEAFF. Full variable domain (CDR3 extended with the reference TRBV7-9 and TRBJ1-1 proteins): DTGVSQNPRHKITKRGQNVTFRCDPISEHNRLYWYRQTLGQGPEFLTYFQNEAQLEKSRLLSDRFSAERPKGSFSTLEIQRTEQGDSAMYLCASSIQEKGNTEAFFGQGTRLTVV.